This TCR beta chain was recovered during a study of blood T cell repertoires in COVID-19. Symptom resolution, clearance, or two negative PCRs marked donors in Cohort 3 as recovered. The CDR3 covers 15 residues. V gave up 3 bases and J gave up 5 bases; unmatched junction bases: 6. Germline CDR1 is SNHLY and CDR2 is FYNNEI. Some clones are missing from TCRdb's copy, which holds only in-frame ones; the method was immunoSEQ multiplex PCR. This repertoire shows fewer than 450,000 clones, around 90% found once; its top ten account for 0.6%. This sequence was found in a man aged 18-30 years who had recovered from COVID-19. This rearrangement joins TRBV2 to TRBJ1-2; 10 nucleotides line up with TRBD1. The specimen was PBMCs or T cells enriched from blood (not recorded which). The CDR3 DNA is TGTGCCAGCAGTGAGTGGACAGGGGGTAGTTATGGCTACACCTTC. It encodes CASSEWTGGSYGYTF.